Reported below is one T cell receptor (beta chain). The data stem from a study of shared clonotypes between healthy human individuals. The CDR3 is made up of 13 amino acids. Germline-derived CDR1 and CDR2 are MNHEY and SVGAGI. V shed 11 bases and J 6 bases; nucleotides not matched to a gene: 7. Clones were sequenced by immunoSEQ multiplex PCR, and TCRdb holds only the in-frame ones, with some missing. In the table there are about 2.3 million clones, 90% to 95% of which are singletons. The J gene is TRBJ2-1, the V gene TRBV6-5, with TRBD2 matching 10 bases. The clonotype originates from a man aged 18 to 29 in good health. Some clones in this sample may be carry-over from other donors' samples. Input material: naive CD4+ T cells from PBMCs. Subset reported: CD45RA+ positively selected. CDR3 sequence reads: CASRASGSNEQFF. The CDR3 DNA reads as TGTGCCTCTAGGGCTAGCGGGAGCAATGAGCAGTTCTTC.